This section outlines one T cell receptor beta chain sequence together with its context. This entry belongs to a study of blood T cell repertoires in COVID-19. Study details: COVID-19 samples, acute and convalescent, were from the United States, Italy and Spain. In each case, the material was cDNA or gDNA derived from T cells, B-cell-depleted T cells, or PBMCs.

The CDR3 length is 15 residues. Looked up from germline, CDR1 is SGHRS and CDR2 is YFSETQ. The V gene end was trimmed by 4 bases and the J gene end by 1 base; junction bases not matched to a gene: 6. In the study's own analysis: Nucleated cell number was recorded as an estimate derived from reference gene primer amplification. Sequencing was performed with immunoSEQ multiplex PCR; in TCRdb, only in-frame clones are kept and a portion is missing. V and J calls and clone size come straight from that table; D and trimming were deduced from the DNA. The table lists 260,000 or so clones, around 80% of them singletons.

The genes are TRBV5-1 and TRBJ1-1; 8 positions match TRBD1. The TCR sequence derives from a man at least 80 years old with acute or convalescent COVID-19. The sample was peripheral blood. This CDR3 is CASSQATGGNTEAFF. In DNA form, the CDR3 reads TGCGCCAGCAGCCAAGCAACAGGGGGGAACACTGAAGCTTTCTTT.